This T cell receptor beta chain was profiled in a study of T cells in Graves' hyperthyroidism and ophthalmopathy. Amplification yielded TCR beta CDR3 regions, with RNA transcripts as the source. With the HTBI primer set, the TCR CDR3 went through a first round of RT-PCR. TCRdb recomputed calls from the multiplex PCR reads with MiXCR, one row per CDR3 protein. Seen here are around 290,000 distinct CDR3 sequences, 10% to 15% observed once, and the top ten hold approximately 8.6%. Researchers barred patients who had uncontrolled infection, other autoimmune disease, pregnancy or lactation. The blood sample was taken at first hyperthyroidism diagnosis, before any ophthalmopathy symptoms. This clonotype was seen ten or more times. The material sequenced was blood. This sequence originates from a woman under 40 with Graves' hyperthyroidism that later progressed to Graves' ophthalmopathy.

CDR3 sequence reads: CASRRTLGASYEQYF. In nucleotides, the CDR3 is TGCGCCAGCAGGCGCACCTTAGGGGCCTCCTACGAGCAGTACTTC. This chain uses TRBV5-1 with TRBJ2-7, with D possibly being TRBD1 (5 bases). The CDR3 has 15 amino acids. CDR1 SGHRS and CDR2 YFSETQ come from the germline V gene. Trimming took off 5 bases at V and 0 bases at J, with 15 bases between the two ends.